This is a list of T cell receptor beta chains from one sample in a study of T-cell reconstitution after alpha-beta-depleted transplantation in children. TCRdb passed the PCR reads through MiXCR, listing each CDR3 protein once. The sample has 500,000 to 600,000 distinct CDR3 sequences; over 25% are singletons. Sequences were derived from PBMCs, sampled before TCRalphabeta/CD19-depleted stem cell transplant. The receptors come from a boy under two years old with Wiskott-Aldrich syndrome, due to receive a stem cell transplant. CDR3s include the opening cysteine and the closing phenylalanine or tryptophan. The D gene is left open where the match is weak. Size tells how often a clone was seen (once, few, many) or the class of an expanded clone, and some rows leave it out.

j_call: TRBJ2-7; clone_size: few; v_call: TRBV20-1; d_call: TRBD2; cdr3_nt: TGCAGTGCTCGAGGTACACTAGCGGGAGGCTACGAGCAGTACTTC; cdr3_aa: CSARGTLAGGYEQYF
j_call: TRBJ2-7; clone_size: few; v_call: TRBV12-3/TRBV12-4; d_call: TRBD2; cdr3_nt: TGTGCCAGCAGTCCCTCCGGGGCGGGAGCCCACGAGCAGTACTTC; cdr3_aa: CASSPSGAGAHEQYF
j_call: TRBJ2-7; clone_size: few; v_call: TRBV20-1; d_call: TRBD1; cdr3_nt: TGCAGTGCCCCGGGACAGGGGTACGAGCAGTACTTC; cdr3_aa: CSAPGQGYEQYF
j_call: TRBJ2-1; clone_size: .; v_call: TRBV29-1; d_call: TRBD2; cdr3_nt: TGCAGCGTTGAACGGTTAGCGGGAGTGTATGAGCAGTTCTTC; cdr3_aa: CSVERLAGVYEQFF
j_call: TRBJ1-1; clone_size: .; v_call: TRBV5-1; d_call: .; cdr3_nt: TGCGCCAGCAGCGCAGGGTTCGGTGAAGCTTTCTTT; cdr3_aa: CASSAGFGEAFF
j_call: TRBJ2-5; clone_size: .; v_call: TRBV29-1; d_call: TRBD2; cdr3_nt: TGCAGCGTTGAAATAGCGGGAGAGGAGACCCAGTACTTC; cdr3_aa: CSVEIAGEETQYF
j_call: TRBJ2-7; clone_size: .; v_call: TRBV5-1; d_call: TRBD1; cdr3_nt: TGCGCCAGCAGCATATCGGACAGGGGGCCCTACGAGCAGTACTTC; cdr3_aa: CASSISDRGPYEQYF
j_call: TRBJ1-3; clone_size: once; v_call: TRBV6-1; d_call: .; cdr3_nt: TGTGCCAGCAGTGCCTCTCTATCTGGAAACACCATATATTTT; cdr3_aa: CASSASLSGNTIYF
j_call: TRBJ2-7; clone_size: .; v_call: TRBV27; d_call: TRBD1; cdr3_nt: TGTGCCAGCAGCAGGCGGACAGGGGGCTACGAGCAGTACTTC; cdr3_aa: CASSRRTGGYEQYF
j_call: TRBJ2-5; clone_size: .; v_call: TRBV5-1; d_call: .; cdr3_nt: TGCGCCAGCGGACTGGAAGAGACCCAGTACTTC; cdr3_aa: CASGLEETQYF
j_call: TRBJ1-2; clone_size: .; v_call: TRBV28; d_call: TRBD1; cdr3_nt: TGTGCCAGCAGTTTTCCGGTGGGACAGTACTATGGCTACACCTTC; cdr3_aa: CASSFPVGQYYGYTF
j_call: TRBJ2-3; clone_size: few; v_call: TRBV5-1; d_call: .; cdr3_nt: TGCGCCAGCAGTGGCCAGGGTGCAGATACGCAGTATTTT; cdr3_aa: CASSGQGADTQYF
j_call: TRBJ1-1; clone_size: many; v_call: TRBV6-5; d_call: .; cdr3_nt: TGTGCCAGCAGGACAGTGAACACTGAAGCTTTCTTT; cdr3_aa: CASRTVNTEAFF
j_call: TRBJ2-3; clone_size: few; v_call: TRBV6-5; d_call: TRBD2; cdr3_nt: TGTGCCAGCAGGCCCGGGACTAGCCCCACAGATACGCAGTATTTT; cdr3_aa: CASRPGTSPTDTQYF
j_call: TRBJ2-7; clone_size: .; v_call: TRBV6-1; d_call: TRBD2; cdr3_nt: TGTGCCAGCGGACTAGCGGGAGAATCCTACGAGCAGTACTTC; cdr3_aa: CASGLAGESYEQYF
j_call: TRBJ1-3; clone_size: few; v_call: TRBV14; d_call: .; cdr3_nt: TGTGCCAGCAGCCAAGTCACAGCTGGAAACACCATATATTTT; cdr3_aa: CASSQVTAGNTIYF
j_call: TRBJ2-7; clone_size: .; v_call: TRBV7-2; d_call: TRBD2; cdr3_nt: TGTGCCAGCAGAGAAGCGGGGCCCTACGAGCAGTACTTC; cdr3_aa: CASREAGPYEQYF
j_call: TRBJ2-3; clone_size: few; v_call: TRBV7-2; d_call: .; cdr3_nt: TGTGCCAGCAGCCGCGGGTGGGATAGCACAGATACGCAGTATTTT; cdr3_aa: CASSRGWDSTDTQYF
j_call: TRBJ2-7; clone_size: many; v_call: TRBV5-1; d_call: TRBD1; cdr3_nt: TGCGCCAGCAGCTCCGGGACAGGGTACGAGCAGTACTTC; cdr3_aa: CASSSGTGYEQYF
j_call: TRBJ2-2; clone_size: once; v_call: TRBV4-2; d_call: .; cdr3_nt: TGTGCCAGCAGCCAAGCTGCTAGCCTTTCGGCCGGGGAGCTGTTTTTT; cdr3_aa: CASSQAASLSAGELFF
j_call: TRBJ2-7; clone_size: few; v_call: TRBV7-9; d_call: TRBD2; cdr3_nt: TGTGCCAGCAGCTTAGAAGCGGGAGACAACGAGCAGTACTTC; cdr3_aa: CASSLEAGDNEQYF
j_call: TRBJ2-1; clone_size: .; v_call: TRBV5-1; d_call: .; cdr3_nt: TGCGCCAGCGGCTTGTCAGATGGGGGGCGCCGGTTCAATGAGCAGTTCTTC; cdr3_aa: CASGLSDGGRRFNEQFF